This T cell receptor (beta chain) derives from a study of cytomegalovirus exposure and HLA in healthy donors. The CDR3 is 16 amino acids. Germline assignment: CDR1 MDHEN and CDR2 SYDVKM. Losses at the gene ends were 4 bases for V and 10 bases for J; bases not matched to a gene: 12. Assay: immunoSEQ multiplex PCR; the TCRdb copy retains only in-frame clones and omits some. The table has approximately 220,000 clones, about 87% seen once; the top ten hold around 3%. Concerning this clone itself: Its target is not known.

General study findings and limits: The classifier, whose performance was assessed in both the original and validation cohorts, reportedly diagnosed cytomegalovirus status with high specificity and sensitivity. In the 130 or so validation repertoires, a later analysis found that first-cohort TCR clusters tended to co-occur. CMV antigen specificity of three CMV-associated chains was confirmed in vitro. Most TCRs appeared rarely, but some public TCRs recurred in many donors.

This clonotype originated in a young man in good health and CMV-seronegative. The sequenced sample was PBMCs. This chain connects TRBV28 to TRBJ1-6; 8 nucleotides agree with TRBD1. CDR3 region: CASSSRTGFRSSPLHF. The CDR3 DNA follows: TGTGCCAGCAGTTCACGGACAGGGTTTAGAAGCTCACCCCTCCACTTT.